The 16 T cell receptor beta chains reported below all come from one sample, sequenced in a study of control samples from healthy donors and cancer patients. Sequencing was performed with immunoSEQ multiplex PCR; in TCRdb, only in-frame clones are kept and a portion is missing. This table holds just under 150,000 clones, approximately 91% found once. Sequencing input: blood. The receptor source for this set is a man aged 25-40 years in good health.

The chain is built from TRBV5-1 and TRBJ2-7; either TRBD1 or TRBD2 may fit D (5 bases each). Per the germline V gene, CDR1 is SGHRS and CDR2 is YFSETQ. The CDR3 is made up of 15 amino acids. The V gene lost 0 bases and the J gene lost 3 bases, with 13 bases spanning the gap. DNA of the CDR3: TGCGCCAGCAGCTTGGTCGGGACGATCTTCTACGAGCAGTACTTC. Translating it yields CASSLVGTIFYEQYF.

V and J are TRBV9 and TRBJ2-1; the D gene could be TRBD1 or TRBD2 (6 bases each). The V and J ends lost 4 bases and 8 bases respectively, with 16 bases between them. Germline CDR1 reads SGDLS; CDR2 reads YYNGEE. This CDR3 has 14 residues. CDR3: CASSHSGGLDEQFF. CDR3 bases: TGTGCCAGCAGCCATTCTGGGGGGCTCGATGAGCAGTTCTTC.

The chain combines TRBV9 with TRBJ2-3; D is uncertain. There are 12 residues in the CDR3. V shed 4 bases and J shed 6 bases, with 9 bases lying between them. Germline loops: CDR1 SGDLS, CDR2 YYNGEE. DNA for the CDR3: TGTGCCAGCAGCCTCCTAGGGGATACGCAGTATTTT. It translates to CASSLLGDTQYF.

V gene TRBV9 combines with J gene TRBJ2-3; maybe TRBD2 (5 bases). V was cut by 4 bases and J by 6 bases, with 18 bases left in between. Looked up from germline, CDR1 is SGDLS and CDR2 is YYNGEE. The CDR3 contains 15 residues. CDR3 DNA sequence: TGTGCCAGCAGCCCCGGGGTCCCGGTGGGGGATACGCAGTATTTT. Translation gives CASSPGVPVGDTQYF.

On this clone itself: Within the sample, other DNA sequences also encode this same CDR3. This rearrangement joins TRBV24-1 to TRBJ2-1; D might be TRBD2 (5 bases). This CDR3 region has 16 residues. Trimming took 6 bases from V and 2 from J, leaving 16 bases between them. The germline gives CDR1 KGHDR, CDR2 SFDVKD. For the CDR3, the DNA is TGTGCCACCAGTAAGCCTAGCCCCGGCACCTACAATGAGCAGTTCTTC. Translated, it gives CATSKPSPGTYNEQFF.

The rearrangement uses TRBV25-1 and TRBJ2-3, with D perhaps matching TRBD2 (6 bases). The CDR3 runs 14 residues. In germline, CDR1 is MGHDK, CDR2 SYGVNS. Trimming pared 7 bases from V and 4 bases from J, leaving 15 bases between. The CDR3 DNA reads as TGTGCCAGCACCTCGGGCGGGGTTTCAGATACGCAGTATTTT. Amino acids: CASTSGGVSDTQYF.

V gene TRBV3-1 (or the pseudogene TRBV3-2) combines with J gene TRBJ1-6; D remains ambiguous. V lost 1 base to trimming and J lost 7 bases, with 11 bases between them. Germline CDR1 and CDR2: LGHDT and YNNKEL (reference sequence). The CDR3 sequence is 15 residues long. CDR3 nucleotides: TGTGCCAGCAGCCAAGTAGGACCAGAGAATTCACCCCTCCACTTT. It specifies CASSQVGPENSPLHF.

V is TRBV24-1 and J is TRBJ1-2, with 9 bases that match TRBD1. Trimming took 7 bases from V and 5 from J; bases not matched to a gene: 4. The CDR3 covers 13 residues. Per germline, CDR1 KGHDR and CDR2 SFDVKD. CDR3 region: CATSRQGEYGYTF. The CDR3, as DNA: TGTGCCACCAGCCGACAGGGGGAATATGGCTACACCTTC.

The V and J genes are TRBV28 and TRBJ1-2, with TRBD1 as a possible D gene (5 bases). The germline V and J ends were trimmed by 3 bases and 4 bases, with 9 bases remaining between them. Germline CDR1 is MDHEN and CDR2 is SYDVKM. This CDR3 has 13 residues. CDR3 sequence: CASSFQGGYGYTF. The CDR3 region has the DNA TGTGCCAGCAGTTTCCAGGGTGGCTATGGCTACACCTTC.

DNA for the CDR3: TGTGCCAGCAGGTCCAGGGCTCTCTCGGACATTCAGTACTTC. It codes for CASRSRALSDIQYF. J is TRBJ2-4 and V is TRBV28, with D tentatively TRBD1 (5 bases). V was shortened by 6 bases and J by 8 bases, with 17 bases between the two germline ends. Per the germline V gene, CDR1 is MDHEN and CDR2 is SYDVKM. The CDR3 covers 14 residues.

The V call is TRBV27, the J call TRBJ1-1; possibly TRBD1 for D (5 bases). The CDR3 runs to 15 residues. CDR1 is MNHEY and CDR2 is SMNVEV in the germline V gene (reference sequence). Deletions cut 6 bases from V and 1 base from J, with 15 bases between. This CDR3 is CASSTLQVTNTEAFF. The CDR3 nucleotides are TGTGCCAGCAGCACTCTACAGGTTACGAACACTGAAGCTTTCTTT.

The genes are TRBV5-6 and TRBJ1-2; D gene unclear. The V gene's germline CDR1 is SGHDT and CDR2 YYEEEE. V was pared by 3 bases and J by 0 bases, with 6 bases between. The CDR3 contains 13 residues. The CDR3, as DNA: TGTGCCAGCAGCTCTGGGACTAACTATGGCTACACCTTC. This encodes CASSSGTNYGYTF. Full variable domain (outside the CDR3, taken from reference TRBV5-6 and TRBJ1-2): DAGVTQSPTHLIKTRGQQVTLRCSPKSGHDTVSWYQQALGQGPQFIFQYYEEEERQRGNFPDRFSGHQFPNYSSELNVNALLLGDSALYLCASSSGTNYGYTFGSGTRLTVV.

DNA for the CDR3: TGTGCCAGCAGTACACAGGGGGCGGCGAGTGAAAAACTGTTTTTT. Its translation: CASSTQGAASEKLFF. This rearrangement joins TRBV27 to TRBJ1-4; 9 bases fit TRBD1. CDR3 length: 15 residues. Per germline, CDR1 MNHEY and CDR2 SMNVEV (reference sequence). The trim removed 5 bases at V and 7 bases at J, leaving 8 bases unmatched. The full variable domain, rest sourced from reference TRBV27 and TRBJ1-4, is EAQVTQNPRYLITVTGKKLTVTCSQNMNHEYMSWYRQDPGLGLRQIYYSMNVEVTDKGDVPEGYKVSRKEKRNFPLILESPSPNQTSLYFCASSTQGAASEKLFFGSGTQLSVL.

The chain carries TRBV6-2 or TRBV6-3 and TRBJ2-4; the match to TRBD1 covers 8 bases. This CDR3 is built from 15 residues. V trimming: 5 bases; J trimming: 4 bases; junction bases outside the gene matches: 7. CDR1 and CDR2 (germline): MNHEY, SVGEGT. CDR3 DNA sequence: TGTGCCAGCAGTAATCGACAGGGGCCAAAAAACATTCAGTACTTC. Translation gives CASSNRQGPKNIQYF.

This sequence joins TRBV7-2 and TRBJ1-5; D might be TRBD1 (5 bases). The CDR3 contains 14 residues. Germline loops: CDR1 SGHTA, CDR2 FQGNSA. Trimming removed 5 bases from V and 2 bases from J, with 10 bases in between. In DNA, the CDR3 is TGTGCCAGCAGCGTTAGGGGAGGCAATCAGCCCCAGCATTTT. It specifies CASSVRGGNQPQHF.

This chain links TRBV29-1 with TRBJ1-1; D gene uncertain. Germline assignment: CDR1 SQVTM and CDR2 ANQGSEA. The germline V and J ends were trimmed by 2 bases and 1 base, with 11 bases remaining between them. This CDR3 is built from 14 residues. The CDR3 DNA reads TGCAGCGTTGAAAAGGGTGGCAGGAACACTGAAGCTTTCTTT. It encodes CSVEKGGRNTEAFF.